This TCR beta chain was sequenced during a study of blood T cells in healthy people across ages (dated by TCRdb to the mid-2010s). Broadly, across the study: In model experiments, roughly one uniquely barcoded TCR beta cDNA molecule per two T cells was captured by template switching. Using deep sequencing normalized with unique cDNA molecular identifiers, the study measured how TCR beta repertoire diversity changes with age. Donors were grouped into four age groups: young (average approximately 16 years), middle-aged (around 39), aged (around 60) and long-lived (less than 85). Donors of different ages were randomly distributed across sequencing lanes to avoid experimental bias. Using the same blood draw, the study looked at two additional independent replicas of 1 million unique cDNA reads for two donors, one aged 18 to 30 and the other aged 80 or older. What the research found in general, with its limitations: Compared with the aged group, the long-lived group had more naive CD4+ T cells, fewer expanded clones and increased TCR diversity, suggesting age selection. Observed TCR beta diversity per million T cells fell roughly linearly with age, and a significant reduction was already apparent by age approximately 40. The CMV infection status of donors was not known, potentially confounding age-related changes in expanded clonotypes. The percentage of naive T cells measured by flow cytometry correlated strongly with observed TCR beta diversity. Estimates of total diversity from one million sequenced T cells were regarded as lower bounds and underestimates. Because profiling used bulk unsorted PBMCs, naive and antigen-experienced compartments could not be compared conclusively.

Systemically healthy Caucasian individuals from Russia, around 39 in total and aged roughly 6 to 100 years, were included as donors. Around 10 milliliters of peripheral blood were collected from each donor into EDTA-treated Vacutainer tubes. Ficoll-Paque density-gradient centrifugation was used to isolate PBMCs, with at least 7 million per sample. Total RNA was extracted from PBMCs with Trizol reagent, with at least 5 micrograms obtained per sample. Naive CD45RAhigh/CD27high T cell percentages were measured by flow cytometry on a PBMC aliquot from every donor. For this clonotype: Its antigen is not yet known. The sample holds no much larger clone one base away, and base qualities are not on file.

The library came from 5' RACE. For sequencing, an Illumina HiSeq 2500 was employed. The second PCR ran for roughly 6 to 11 cycles and used a J-beta primer mix along with a sample-barcoded 5' primer. Each TCR beta cDNA molecule received a unique molecular identifier from a template-switch 5' adaptor carrying 12 random nucleotides. At least 2.5 million CDR3-containing paired-end reads were obtained from each sample. All of the RNA was converted into first-strand cDNA using the Mint cDNA synthesis kit, with a TRBC-specific oligonucleotide serving as the primer. After uracil-DNA glycosylase treatment, a first 18-cycle PCR used universal primers M1SS and BC2_uni_R on all cDNA. The paper's processing steps were these. For normalization, 1 million high-quality reads, each with a distinct molecular identifier, were randomly selected from each sample. Reads with shared molecular identifiers were discarded instead of being binned into consensus sequences. CDR3 identification, clonotype clustering and error correction used MiTCR with a Q25 quality threshold and the strictest error-elimination algorithm. A nonparametric unseen species model with Euler transformation was used to estimate lower-bound total TCR beta diversity. Starting from the raw public reads, TCRdb applied fastp trimming at Q25, assembled clones with MiXCR and retained in-frame beta chains. Duplicate CDR3 protein sequences are folded into a single record with the most common DNA and genes. These V and J calls are TCRdb output, not the study's own analysis. Across this sample there are about 680,000 distinct CDR3 sequences, with about half seen only once. The ten most abundant clones make up 30% to 35% of the sample.

The clonotype comes from a woman aged 55-70 years in good health. Sequenced material: blood.

The DNA sequence is as follows: TGCAGTGCTAGAGAACCGGACCCGAACACTGAAGCTTTCTTT. Its amino acids are CSAREPDPNTEAFF. The rearrangement combines TRBV20-1 with TRBJ1-1, with no confident D gene call. From the cysteine through the phenylalanine, the CDR3 covers 14 amino acids. The entry retains the CDR3 DNA only, 42 bases that are in frame from base 1. Between the V and J ends, shortened by 0 bases and 1 base respectively, the junction contains 9 bases. The germline V gene encodes CDR1 DFQATT and CDR2 SNEGSKA (reference sequence).